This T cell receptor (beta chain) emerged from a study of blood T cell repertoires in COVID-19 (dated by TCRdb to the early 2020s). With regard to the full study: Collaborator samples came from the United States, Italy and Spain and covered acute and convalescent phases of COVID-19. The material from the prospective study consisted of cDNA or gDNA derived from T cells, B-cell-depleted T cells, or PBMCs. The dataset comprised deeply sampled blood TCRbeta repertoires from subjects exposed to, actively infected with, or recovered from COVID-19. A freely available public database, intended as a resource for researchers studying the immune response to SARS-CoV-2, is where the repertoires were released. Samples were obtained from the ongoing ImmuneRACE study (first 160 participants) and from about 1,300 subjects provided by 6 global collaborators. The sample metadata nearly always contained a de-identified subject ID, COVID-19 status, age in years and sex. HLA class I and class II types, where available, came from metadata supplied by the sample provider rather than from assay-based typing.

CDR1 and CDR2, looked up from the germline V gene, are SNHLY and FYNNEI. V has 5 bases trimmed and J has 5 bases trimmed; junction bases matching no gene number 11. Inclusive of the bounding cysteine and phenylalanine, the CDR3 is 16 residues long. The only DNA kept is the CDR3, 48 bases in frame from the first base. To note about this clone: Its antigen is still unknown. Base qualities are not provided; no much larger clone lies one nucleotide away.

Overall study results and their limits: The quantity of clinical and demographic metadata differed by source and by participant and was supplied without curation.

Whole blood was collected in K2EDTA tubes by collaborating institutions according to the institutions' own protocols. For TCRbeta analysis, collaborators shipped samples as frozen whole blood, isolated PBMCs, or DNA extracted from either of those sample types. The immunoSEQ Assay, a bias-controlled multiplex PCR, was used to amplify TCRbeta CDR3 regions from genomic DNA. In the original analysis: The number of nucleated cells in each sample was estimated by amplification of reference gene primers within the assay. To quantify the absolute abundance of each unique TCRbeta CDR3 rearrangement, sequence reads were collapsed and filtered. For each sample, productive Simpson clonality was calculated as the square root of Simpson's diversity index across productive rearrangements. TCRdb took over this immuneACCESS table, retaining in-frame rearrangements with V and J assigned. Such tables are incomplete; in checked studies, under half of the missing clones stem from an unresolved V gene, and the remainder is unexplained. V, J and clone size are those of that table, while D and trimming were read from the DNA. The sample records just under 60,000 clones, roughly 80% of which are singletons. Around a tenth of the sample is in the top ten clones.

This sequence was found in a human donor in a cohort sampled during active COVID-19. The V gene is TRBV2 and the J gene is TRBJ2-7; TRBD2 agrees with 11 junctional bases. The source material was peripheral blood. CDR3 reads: CASSRIAGGPSDEQYF. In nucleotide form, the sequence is TGTGCCAGCAGTCGAATAGCGGGAGGGCCTTCCGACGAGCAGTACTTC. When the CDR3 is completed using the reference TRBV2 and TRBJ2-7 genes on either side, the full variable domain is EPEVTQTPSHQVTQMGQEVILRCVPISNHLYFYWYRQILGQKVEFLVSFYNNEISEKSEIFDDQFSVERPDGSNFTLKIRSTKLEDSAMYFCASSRIAGGPSDEQYFGPGTRLTVT.